The clone carrying this T cell receptor (beta chain) was seen ten or more times. This record comes from a study of T-cell reconstitution after alpha-beta-depleted transplantation in children. Preparation of the TCRbeta library involved a method that used unique molecular identifiers. TCRdb reprocessed the PCR reads via MiXCR and lists one record per CDR3 protein. The sample comprises 230,000 or so distinct CDR3 sequences, around 8.9% of which are singletons, and approximately 5.4% rests with the top ten. The CDR3 spans 13 residues. The V gene's germline CDR1 is DFQATT and CDR2 SNEGSKA (reference sequence). V shed 3 bases and J shed 6 bases, with 12 bases lying between them.

The sequence derives from a human donor who donated a stem cell graft to a child with SCID. The sequencing here drew on PBMCs from the stem cell graft donor, taken from the stem cell graft. V and J are TRBV20-1 and TRBJ1-5; a possible D gene is TRBD1 (6 bases). CDR3 nucleotide sequence: TGCAGTGCTAGCACAGGGCCCCCTCAGCCCCAGCATTTT. It translates to CSASTGPPQPQHF.